Described below is a single T cell receptor beta chain sequence and its context. This record comes from a study of blood T cell repertoires in COVID-19. Study background: Whether acute or convalescent, the COVID-19 samples came from the United States, Italy and Spain. From T cells, B-cell-depleted T cells, or PBMCs came the material, which was cDNA or gDNA.

In the source study's methods: Nucleated cell number was recorded as an estimate derived from reference gene primer amplification. Here immunoSEQ multiplex PCR was the method, and the copy in TCRdb shows in-frame clones only, minus some. Clonal size and the V and J genes are those of that table, whereas D and trimming came from the DNA. The sample holds approximately 150,000 clones, approximately 87% seen once. The sequence was obtained from a man aged 45-65 years who had recovered from COVID-19. Input material: peripheral blood.

The CDR3 here is CASSLRPQGAGTDTQYF. CDR3 bases: TGCGCCAGCAGCCTGCGACCTCAGGGGGCGGGCACAGATACGCAGTATTTT. The chain recombines TRBV4-3 with TRBJ2-3, with 8 bases matching TRBD1. This CDR3 spans 17 amino acids. Germline CDR1 LGHNA, CDR2 YSLEER. V trimming: 4 bases; J trimming: 1 base; junction bases outside the gene matches: 10.